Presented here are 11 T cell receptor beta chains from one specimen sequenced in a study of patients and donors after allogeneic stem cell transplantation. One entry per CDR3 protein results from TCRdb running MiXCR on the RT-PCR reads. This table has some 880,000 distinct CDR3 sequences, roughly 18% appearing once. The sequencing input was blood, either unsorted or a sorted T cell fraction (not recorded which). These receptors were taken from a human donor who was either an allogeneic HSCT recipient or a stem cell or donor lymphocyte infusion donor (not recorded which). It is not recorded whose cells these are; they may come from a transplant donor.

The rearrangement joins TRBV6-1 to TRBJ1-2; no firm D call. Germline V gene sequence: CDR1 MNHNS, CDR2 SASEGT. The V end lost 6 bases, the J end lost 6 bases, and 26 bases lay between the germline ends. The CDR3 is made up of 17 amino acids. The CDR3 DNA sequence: TGTGCCAGCAGCCCCGGATTCCTAACACACAATGGTGATGGCTACACCTTC. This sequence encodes CASSPGFLTHNGDGYTF.

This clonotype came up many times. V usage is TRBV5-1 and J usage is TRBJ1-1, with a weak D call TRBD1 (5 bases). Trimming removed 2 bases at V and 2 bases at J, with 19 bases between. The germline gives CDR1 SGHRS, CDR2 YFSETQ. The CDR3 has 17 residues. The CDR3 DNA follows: TGCGCCAGCAGCTTAAGGACCTCCGGTAGGGACAACACTGAAGCTTTCTTT. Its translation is CASSLRTSGRDNTEAFF.

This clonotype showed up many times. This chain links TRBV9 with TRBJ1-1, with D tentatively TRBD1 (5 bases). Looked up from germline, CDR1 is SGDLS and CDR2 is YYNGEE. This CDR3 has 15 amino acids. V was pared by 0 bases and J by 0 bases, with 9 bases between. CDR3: CASSVAGGMNTEAFF. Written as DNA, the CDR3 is TGTGCCAGCAGCGTAGCCGGGGGAATGAACACTGAAGCTTTCTTT.

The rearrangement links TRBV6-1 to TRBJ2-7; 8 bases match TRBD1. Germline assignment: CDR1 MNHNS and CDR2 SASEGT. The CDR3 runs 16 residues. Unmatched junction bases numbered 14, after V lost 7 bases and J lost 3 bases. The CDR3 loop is CASTPLSQGANYEQYF. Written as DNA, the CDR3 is TGTGCCAGCACCCCCCTGTCCCAGGGGGCTAACTACGAGCAGTACTTC.

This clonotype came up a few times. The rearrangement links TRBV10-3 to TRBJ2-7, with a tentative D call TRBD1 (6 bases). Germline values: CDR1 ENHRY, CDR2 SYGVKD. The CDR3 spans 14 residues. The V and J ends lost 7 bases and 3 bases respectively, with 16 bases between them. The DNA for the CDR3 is TGTGCCATCAATGGGTGGGGACAAAACTACGAGCAGTACTTC. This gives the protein CAINGWGQNYEQYF.

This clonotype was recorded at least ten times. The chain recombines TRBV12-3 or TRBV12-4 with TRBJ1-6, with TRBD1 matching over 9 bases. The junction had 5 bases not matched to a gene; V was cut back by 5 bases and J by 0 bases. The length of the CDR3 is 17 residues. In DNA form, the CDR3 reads TGTGCCAGCAGTGCTCTGACAGGGGGCTCCTATAATTCACCCCTCCACTTT. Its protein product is CASSALTGGSYNSPLHF.

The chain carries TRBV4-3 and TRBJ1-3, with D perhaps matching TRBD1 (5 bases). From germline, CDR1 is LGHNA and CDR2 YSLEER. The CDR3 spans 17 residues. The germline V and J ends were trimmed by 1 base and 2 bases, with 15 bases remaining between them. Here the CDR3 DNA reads TGCGCCAGCAGCCAAGTTTTCCAGGGCCTAACTGGAAACACCATATATTTT. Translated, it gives CASSQVFQGLTGNTIYF.

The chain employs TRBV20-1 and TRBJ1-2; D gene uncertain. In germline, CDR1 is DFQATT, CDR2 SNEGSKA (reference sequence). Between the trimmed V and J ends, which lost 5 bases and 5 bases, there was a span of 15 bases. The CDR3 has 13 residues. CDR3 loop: CSAGSGSFYGYTF. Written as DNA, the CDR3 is TGCAGTGCTGGCAGCGGCAGCTTTTATGGCTACACCTTC.

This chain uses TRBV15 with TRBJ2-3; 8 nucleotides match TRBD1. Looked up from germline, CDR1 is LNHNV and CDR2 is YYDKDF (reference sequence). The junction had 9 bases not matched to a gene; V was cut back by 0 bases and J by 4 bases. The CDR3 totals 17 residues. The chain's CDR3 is CATSRDSQGASADTQYF. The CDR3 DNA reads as TGTGCCACCAGCAGAGATTCGCAGGGGGCTTCAGCAGATACGCAGTATTTT.

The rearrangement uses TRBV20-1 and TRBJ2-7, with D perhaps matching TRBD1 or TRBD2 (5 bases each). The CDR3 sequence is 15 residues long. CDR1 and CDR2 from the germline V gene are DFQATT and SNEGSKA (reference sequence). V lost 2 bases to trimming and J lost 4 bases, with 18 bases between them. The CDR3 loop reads CSARFKGTPRYEQYF. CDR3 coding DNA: TGCAGTGCTAGATTTAAAGGGACGCCACGATACGAGCAGTACTTC.

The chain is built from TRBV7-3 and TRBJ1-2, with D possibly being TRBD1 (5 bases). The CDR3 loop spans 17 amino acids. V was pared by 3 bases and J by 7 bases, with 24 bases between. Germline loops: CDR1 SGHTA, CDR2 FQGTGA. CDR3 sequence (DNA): TGTGCCAGCAGCTTCAGCCCGACGGCGGCGTATGGGGGTGGCTACACCTTC. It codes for CASSFSPTAAYGGGYTF.